This is a list of T cell receptor beta chains from one sample in a study of cytomegalovirus exposure and HLA in healthy donors. Method: immunoSEQ multiplex PCR; TCRdb's copy keeps in-frame clones and lacks some. Of 150,000 to 250,000 clones in the sample, roughly 85% were seen once. The sequencing sample was made of PBMCs. The origin of the receptors is a woman aged 45-59 years in good health and CMV-seronegative. The CDR3 runs from the conserved cysteine through the conserved F or W. A D gene is named only where the DNA matches it firmly. Size tells how often a clone was seen (once, few, many) or the class of an expanded clone, and some rows leave it out.

CAISVGTGDYEQYF	TGTGCCATCAGTGTGGGGACAGGGGACTACGAGCAGTACTTC	TRBJ2-7	.	TRBD1	TRBV10-3
CASSIGQGDTGELFF	TGTGCCAGTAGTATTGGACAGGGTGACACCGGGGAGCTGTTTTTT	TRBJ2-2	.	TRBD1	TRBV19
CASSSTGGGTEAFF	TGCGCCAGCAGCAGCACAGGGGGGGGCACTGAAGCTTTCTTT	TRBJ1-1	.	TRBD1	TRBV5-1
CASSLFGLAGQETQYF	TGTGCCAGCAGCTTATTCGGGCTAGCGGGGCAAGAGACCCAGTACTTC	TRBJ2-5	.	TRBD2	TRBV7-9
CASAWTSGLGEQFF	TGTGCCAGTGCTTGGACTAGCGGACTGGGAGAGCAGTTCTTC	TRBJ2-1	.	TRBD2	TRBV6-1
CASSLVGRNNEQFF	TGTGCCAGCAGCTTAGTTGGCAGAAATAATGAGCAGTTCTTC	TRBJ2-1	.	.	TRBV11-3
CASSITRNTIYF	TGTGCCAGCAGTATTACCCGGAACACCATATATTTT	TRBJ1-3	.	.	TRBV28
CATSRGTSGIKVEQFF	TGTGCCACCAGCAGAGGTACTAGCGGGATTAAGGTTGAGCAGTTCTTC	TRBJ2-1	.	TRBD2	TRBV15
CASSQRTSGSDEQFF	TGTGCCAGCTCACAACGGACTAGCGGGAGCGATGAGCAGTTCTTC	TRBJ2-1	.	TRBD2	TRBV18
CASSIGGQPQHF	TGTGCCAGTAGTATCGGGGGTCAGCCCCAGCATTTT	TRBJ1-5	.	.	TRBV19
CASSEWTGGNTGELFF	TGTGCCAGCAGCGAATGGACAGGGGGAAACACCGGGGAGCTGTTTTTT	TRBJ2-2	.	TRBD1	TRBV11-1
CASSSGLKGYTF	TGTGCCAGCAGTTCGGGACTAAAAGGCTACACCTTC	TRBJ1-2	.	.	TRBV28
CASSLLGTHGYTF	TGTGCCAGCAGTTTATTAGGGACACATGGCTACACCTTC	TRBJ1-2	.	.	TRBV28
CASSREGRESNQPQHF	TGTGCCAGCAGCCGAGAAGGAAGGGAGAGCAATCAGCCCCAGCATTTT	TRBJ1-5	.	.	TRBV9
CASSTDRDFNNEQFF	TGTGCCAGTAGTACTGACAGGGATTTCAACAATGAGCAGTTCTTC	TRBJ2-1	.	TRBD1	TRBV19
CATSRDRVFGELFF	TGTGCCACCAGCAGAGATAGAGTTTTCGGGGAGCTGTTTTTT	TRBJ2-2	.	.	TRBV15
CAWSVRVPATNEKLFF	TGTGCCTGGAGTGTACGTGTTCCGGCAACTAATGAAAAACTGTTTTTT	TRBJ1-4	.	.	TRBV30
CASSPPGLPQLGFF	TGCGCCAGCAGCCCGCCGGGACTGCCTCAATTGGGGTTCTTC	TRBJ2-1	few	.	TRBV4-3
CASSVDRRSSGSTDTQYF	TGTGCCAGCAGCGTAGACCGCCGGAGTAGCGGGAGTACAGATACGCAGTATTTT	TRBJ2-3	.	TRBD2	TRBV9
CASSLLGLARPYEQYF	TGTGCCAGCAGTTTACTGGGGCTAGCGAGACCCTACGAGCAGTACTTC	TRBJ2-7	.	.	TRBV28
CSVVRDSSYEQYF	TGCAGCGTTGTCCGGGACAGCTCCTACGAGCAGTACTTC	TRBJ2-7	.	TRBD1	TRBV29-1
CASSSGLGALHF	TGCGCCAGCAGCTCAGGGCTTGGGGCCCTCCACTTT	TRBJ1-6	.	.	TRBV5-1
CAWSVTSQAFF	TGTGCCTGGAGTGTCACATCTCAGGCTTTCTTT	TRBJ1-1	.	.	TRBV30
CASSLRGVDGYTF	TGTGCCAGCAGCTTGCGAGGTGTTGATGGCTACACCTTC	TRBJ1-2	.	.	TRBV5-4